The 24 T cell receptor beta chains presented below share a single source sample, sequenced in a study of T cell changes during pregnancy in multiple sclerosis. Method: immunoSEQ multiplex PCR; TCRdb's copy keeps in-frame clones and lacks some. The sample shows 30,000 to 45,000 clones, 92% of them seen only once. Here the sequenced sample was CD4+ T cells from peripheral blood mononuclear cells, taken after pregnancy. The receptors originated from a female donor with multiple sclerosis, enrolled in a pregnancy study.

DNA of the CDR3: TGTGCCAGCAGTAAGGGACTAGCCGCAGATACGCAGTATTTT. Amino acid sequence: CASSKGLAADTQYF. The chain joins TRBV2 to TRBJ2-3; 9 bases agree with TRBD2. The CDR3 is 14 amino acids. Unmatched junction bases numbered 4, after V lost 5 bases and J lost 4 bases. The germline CDR1 and CDR2 sequences are SNHLY and FYNNEI.

For the CDR3, the DNA is TGTGCCAGCAGCCAAGCGGACAGAGATAATTCACCCCTCCACTTT. Encoded protein: CASSQADRDNSPLHF. This rearrangement joins TRBV4-2 to TRBJ1-6; D might be TRBD1 (6 bases). V lost 1 base to trimming and J lost 5 bases, with 9 bases between them. Germline V gene lookup returns CDR1 LGHNA and CDR2 YNFKEQ. CDR3 size: 15 residues.

The chain employs TRBV30 and TRBJ2-1; D is uncertain. This CDR3 is built from 12 residues. Germline CDR1 GTSNPN, CDR2 SVGIG (reference sequence). The V gene lost 5 bases and the J gene lost 9 bases, with 14 bases spanning the gap. The CDR3 loop reads CAWGLEITEQFF. Written as DNA, the CDR3 is TGTGCCTGGGGTCTAGAAATCACTGAGCAGTTCTTC.

The chain has TRBV28 and TRBJ2-1; D is ambiguous. This CDR3 is 12 amino acids long. The V end was cut by 4 bases, the J end by 4 bases, with 5 bases between. Germline V gene data show CDR1 as MDHEN and CDR2 as SYDVKM. The CDR3 DNA reads as TGTGCCAGCAGTTCCTATTACAATGAGCAGTTCTTC. This gives the protein CASSSYYNEQFF.

The gene calls are TRBV27 and TRBJ1-4, with no clear D. Germline V gene data show CDR1 as MNHEY and CDR2 as SMNVEV (reference sequence). The V end was cut by 2 bases, the J end by 0 bases, with 7 bases between. The CDR3 length is 15 residues. DNA of the CDR3: TGTGCCAGCAGTTTAGGGCAGCCAACTAATGAAAAACTGTTTTTT. Translated: CASSLGQPTNEKLFF.

The rearrangement uses TRBV7-3 and TRBJ1-2, with a possible D match to TRBD1 (6 bases). Trimming pared 5 bases from V and 6 bases from J, leaving 13 bases between. CDR1 SGHTA and CDR2 FQGTGA come from the germline V gene. The CDR3 runs 13 residues. This CDR3 reads CASSATGFNGYTF. DNA for the CDR3: TGTGCCAGCAGCGCTACAGGGTTTAATGGCTACACCTTC.

V gene TRBV18 combines with J gene TRBJ1-1; 7 bases are shared with TRBD1. Trimming cost V 2 bases and J 7 bases; bases outside gene matches: 4. Germline lookup yields CDR1 KGHSH and CDR2 LQKENI. CDR3 size: 13 residues. CDR3 sequence reads: CASSPDRDSEAFF. Written as DNA, the CDR3 is TGTGCCAGCTCACCAGACAGGGACAGTGAAGCTTTCTTT.

The rearrangement joins TRBV2 to TRBJ2-5, with 9 nucleotides matching TRBD1. Germline CDR1 and CDR2: SNHLY and FYNNEI. The CDR3 has 15 amino acids. V lost 2 bases and J lost 4; bases outside the gene matches: 5. This chain's CDR3 is CASSENRGQIETQYF. In DNA, the CDR3 is TGTGCCAGCAGTGAAAACAGGGGGCAGATAGAGACCCAGTACTTC.

The J gene is TRBJ1-5, the V gene TRBV2, with D maybe TRBD1 (5 bases). Germline CDR1 is SNHLY and CDR2 is FYNNEI. V was clipped by 7 bases and J by 9 bases, with 16 bases between them. CDR3 length equals 13 residues. The CDR3 region is CASTQGYSGPQHF. The CDR3 DNA sequence: TGTGCCAGCACCCAGGGATACTCGGGGCCCCAGCATTTT.

This clone was seen just once. The chain recombines TRBV28 with TRBJ2-5, with D hard to call. With 3 bases removed from V and 2 bases from J, the gap between germline ends came to 10 bases. Germline V CDR1 and CDR2: MDHEN, SYDVKM. The CDR3 is 14 amino acids. Here the CDR3 DNA reads TGTGCCAGCAGTTTTAAACAGAAGCAAGAGACCCAGTACTTC. Encoded protein: CASSFKQKQETQYF.

J is TRBJ2-7 and V is TRBV19, with 8 nucleotides matching TRBD1. The ends lost 6 bases at V and 3 bases at J; junction bases unmatched: 4. The CDR3 spans 13 residues. The germline CDR1 and CDR2 sequences are LNHDA and SQIVND (reference sequence). The CDR3 protein is CASRGQGDYEQYF. Written as DNA, the CDR3 is TGTGCCAGTAGAGGACAGGGCGACTACGAGCAGTACTTC.

This chain joins TRBV5-4 and TRBJ1-6; D ambiguous. The germline V gene has CDR1 SGHNT and CDR2 YYREEE (reference sequence). V lost 4 bases to trimming and J lost 7 bases, with 9 bases between them. The length of the CDR3 is 13 residues. Here the CDR3 reads CASSQAGNSPLHF. The CDR3 DNA reads TGTGCCAGCAGCCAGGCGGGGAATTCACCCCTCCACTTT.

The V and J genes are TRBV7-2 and TRBJ2-1; TRBD2 aligns across 12 bases. CDR3 length: 16 residues. Germline-derived CDR1 and CDR2 are SGHTA and FQGNSA. V shed 1 base, J shed 5 bases, and the junction held 3 bases outside the gene matches. The CDR3 reads CASSLDGLAGNNEQFF. In DNA form, the CDR3 reads TGTGCCAGCAGCTTAGATGGACTAGCGGGAAACAATGAGCAGTTCTTC.

This rearrangement joins TRBV11-2 to TRBJ2-5, with D possibly matching TRBD2 (5 bases). Germline lookup yields CDR1 SGHAT and CDR2 FQNNGV. The CDR3 sequence is 17 residues long. V lost 3 bases and J 6 bases, leaving 23 bases between the germline ends. CDR3 nucleotide sequence: TGTGCCAGCAGCTTGGCCCCGAAGGCAACCCCCGGGAAGACCCAGTACTTC. This encodes CASSLAPKATPGKTQYF.

V is TRBV19 and J is TRBJ1-2, with 8 bases identical to TRBD1. The CDR3 extends over 13 amino acids. Per the germline V gene, CDR1 is LNHDA and CDR2 is SQIVND (reference sequence). V dropped 7 bases and J dropped 3; count of bases not matched to a gene: 4. The CDR3 loop is CASNLGQDYGYTF. CDR3 nucleotides: TGTGCCAGTAACCTGGGACAGGACTATGGCTACACCTTC. The full variable domain, with the rest looked up from reference TRBV19 and TRBJ1-2, is DGGITQSPKYLFRKEGQNVTLSCEQNLNHDAMYWYRQDPGQGLRLIYYSQIVNDFQKGDIAEGYSVSREKKESFPLTVTSAQKNPTAFYLCASNLGQDYGYTFGSGTRLTVV.

The gene calls are TRBV10-3 and TRBJ2-3; D ambiguous. Trimming removed 0 bases from V and 5 bases from J, with 12 bases in between. Germline assignment: CDR1 ENHRY and CDR2 SYGVKD. This CDR3 has 15 amino acids. The CDR3 sequence: CAISESSLLRDTQYF. In DNA form, the CDR3 reads TGTGCCATCAGTGAGTCTTCCCTCCTGCGAGATACGCAGTATTTT.

As DNA, the CDR3 is TGTGCCAGCAGCTTATCGAGACAGCTCACAGATACGCAGTATTTT. Protein sequence: CASSLSRQLTDTQYF. The chain links TRBV7-9 to TRBJ2-3; D is possibly TRBD1 (5 bases). V gave up 2 bases and J gave up 2 bases, with 11 bases separating them. CDR3 size: 15 residues. Germline CDR1 is SEHNR and CDR2 is FQNEAQ (reference sequence).

V is TRBV4-3 and J is TRBJ2-5, with 15 bases fitting TRBD2. J gave up 5 bases and V 1 base, and 5 bases lay outside the gene matches. There are 17 residues in the CDR3. Germline V gene data show CDR1 as LGHNA and CDR2 as YSLEER. DNA of the CDR3: TGCGCCAGCAGCCAAGCCCCAGGACTAGCGGGGGGGGAGACCCAGTACTTC. Its translation: CASSQAPGLAGGETQYF.

V is TRBV19 and J is TRBJ1-5; TRBD1 matches at 9 bases. V lost 4 bases and J lost 1; bases outside the gene matches: 5. The germline CDR1 and CDR2 sequences are LNHDA and SQIVND (reference sequence). This CDR3 region has 16 residues. DNA for the CDR3: TGTGCCAGTAGTACTACAGGGGGCGGGAGCAATCAGCCCCAGCATTTT. This encodes CASSTTGGGSNQPQHF.

This sequence joins TRBV4-2 and TRBJ2-3, with D possibly being TRBD2 (5 bases). Deletions cut 4 bases from V and 0 bases from J, with 14 bases between. Germline assignment: CDR1 LGHNA and CDR2 YNFKEQ. This CDR3 has 16 amino acids. The CDR3 nucleotides are TGTGCCAGCAGCCCAGGAATTGGCGGGAGCACAGATACGCAGTATTTT. It specifies CASSPGIGGSTDTQYF.

This chain connects TRBV2 to TRBJ1-5; 7 bases are shared with TRBD1. There are 17 residues in the CDR3. The V gene end was trimmed by 1 base and the J gene end by 4 bases; junction bases not matched to a gene: 10. CDR1 SNHLY and CDR2 FYNNEI come from the germline V gene. The CDR3 nucleotides read TGTGCCAGCAGTGAAGTAAAGGGGGCCCCCTTGAATCAGCCCCAGCATTTT. Translated: CASSEVKGAPLNQPQHF. Looking up the rest from reference TRBV2 and TRBJ1-5 gives the full variable domain: EPEVTQTPSHQVTQMGQEVILRCVPISNHLYFYWYRQILGQKVEFLVSFYNNEISEKSEIFDDQFSVERPDGSNFTLKIRSTKLEDSAMYFCASSEVKGAPLNQPQHFGDGTRLSIL.

V gene TRBV6-4 combines with J gene TRBJ2-2; a possible D gene is TRBD2 (5 bases). V shed 7 bases and J shed 3 bases, with 12 bases lying between them. The CDR3 covers 14 residues. The germline V gene encodes CDR1 MRHNA and CDR2 SNTAGT. The chain's CDR3 is CASTRTPDTGELFF. CDR3 nucleotides: TGTGCCAGCACAAGGACTCCGGACACCGGGGAGCTGTTTTTT.

By proportion, this clone is medium-sized. This chain uses TRBV12-1 with TRBJ2-7; TRBD2, the table's D call, was not compared with the DNA. TRBV12-1 has pseudogene status. The CDR3 runs 14 residues. The CDR3 region has the DNA TGTGCCAGCAGCTTTGGTCCTAGCAGGAACGAGCAGTACTTC. Residues: CASSFGPSRNEQYF.

V and J are TRBV7-9 and TRBJ1-6; TRBD1 matches 7 bases. The CDR3 has 12 amino acids. J gave up 9 bases and V 8 bases, and 4 bases lay outside the gene matches. Germline V gene lookup returns CDR1 SEHNR and CDR2 FQNEAQ (reference sequence). For the CDR3, the DNA is TGTGCCAGCCAGGGGGTAGGTTCACCCCTCCACTTT. As protein: CASQGVGSPLHF.